The 2 T cell receptor beta chains given below trace back to one sample, sequenced in a study of blood T cell repertoires in COVID-19 (dated by TCRdb to the early 2020s). The library was obtained by the immunoSEQ multiplex PCR assay. Imported from immuneACCESS, the table was reduced by TCRdb to in-frame sequences with V and J called. These copies leave out some clones; in studies compared against another copy, an unresolved V gene accounts for under half, and the cause of the remainder is not known. The sample data list approximately 210,000 clones, and 86% of these were observed just once. Around 2.2% of the sample is in the top ten clones. The sample comprised peripheral blood. These receptors came from a young man who had recovered from COVID-19.

The chain recombines TRBV5-4 with TRBJ2-5; 7 nucleotides line up with TRBD2. This CDR3 is built from 14 residues. With V trimmed by 4 bases and J by 4 bases, 7 bases remained unmatched. Germline CDR1 is SGHNT and CDR2 is YYREEE (reference sequence). The CDR3 protein is CASSPRLAPETQYF. CDR3 nucleotides: TGTGCCAGCAGCCCGAGACTAGCCCCAGAGACCCAGTACTTC.

This clone appeared a single time. The rearrangement uses TRBV5-1 and TRBJ2-1, with D maybe TRBD1 (7 bases). Trimming took 5 bases from V and 3 from J, leaving 15 bases between them. Looked up from germline, CDR1 is SGHRS and CDR2 is YFSETQ. The CDR3 is 15 residues long. CDR3 loop: CASRQGGSIYNEQFF. CDR3 nucleotide sequence: TGCGCCAGCAGGCAGGGGGGATCCATCTACAATGAGCAGTTCTTC.